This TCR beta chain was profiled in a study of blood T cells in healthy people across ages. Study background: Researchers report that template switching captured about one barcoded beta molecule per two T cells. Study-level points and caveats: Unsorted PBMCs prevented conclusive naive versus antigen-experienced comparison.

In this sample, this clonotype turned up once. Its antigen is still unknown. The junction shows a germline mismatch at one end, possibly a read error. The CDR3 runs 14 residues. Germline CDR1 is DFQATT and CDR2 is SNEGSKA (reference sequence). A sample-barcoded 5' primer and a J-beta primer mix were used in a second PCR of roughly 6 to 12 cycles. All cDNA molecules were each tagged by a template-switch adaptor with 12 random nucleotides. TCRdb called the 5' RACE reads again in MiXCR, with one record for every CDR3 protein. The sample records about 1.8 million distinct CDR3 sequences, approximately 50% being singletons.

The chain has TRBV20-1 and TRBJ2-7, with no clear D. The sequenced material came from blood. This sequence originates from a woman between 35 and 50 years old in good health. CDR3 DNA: TGCAGTTCTAGAGATGTGGCGAGCGCCTACGAGCAGTACTTC. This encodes CSSRDVASAYEQYF.